This record covers a single T cell receptor beta chain. Its antigen remains unidentified. Patients got ipilimumab 1 mg/kg beginning 14 to 28 days post-transplant. This entry is derived from a study of ipilimumab plus nivolumab after autologous stem cell transplantation. Study-level information: Myeloma patients were high-risk transplant-naive or relapsed within 3 years of first autologous transplant.

Here immunoSEQ multiplex PCR was the method, and the copy in TCRdb shows in-frame clones only, minus some. Of roughly 43,000 clones listed, more than 70% are singletons. Points from the study as a whole: The authors say TCR, Treg and microbiome findings warrant further study.

J was trimmed by 3 bases and V by 8 bases; bases with no gene match: 18. The CDR3 is 17 residues long. CDR1 SNHLY and CDR2 FYNNEI come from the germline V gene. The input for sequencing was PBMCs, taken in a trial of ipilimumab plus nivolumab as post-transplant consolidation. The chain recombines TRBV2 with TRBJ2-7; 8 bases align to TRBD1. The sequence was collected from a male donor with multiple myeloma. The CDR3 DNA reads as TGTGCCAGCCGAGATGGACAGGGTCGAGGGGAAAGCTACGAGCAGTACTTC. It is translated as CASRDGQGRGESYEQYF.